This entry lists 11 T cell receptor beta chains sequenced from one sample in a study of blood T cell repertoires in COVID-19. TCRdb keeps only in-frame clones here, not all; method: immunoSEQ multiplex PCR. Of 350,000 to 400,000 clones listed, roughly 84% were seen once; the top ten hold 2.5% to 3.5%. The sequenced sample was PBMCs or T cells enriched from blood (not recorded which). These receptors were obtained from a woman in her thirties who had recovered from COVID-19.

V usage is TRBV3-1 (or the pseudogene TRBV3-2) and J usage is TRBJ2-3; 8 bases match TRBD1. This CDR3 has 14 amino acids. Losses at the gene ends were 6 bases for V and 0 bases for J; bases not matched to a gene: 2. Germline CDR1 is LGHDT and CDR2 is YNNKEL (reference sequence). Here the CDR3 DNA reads TGTGCCAGCAGGGACAGGGCCAGCACAGATACGCAGTATTTT. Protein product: CASRDRASTDTQYF.

CDR3 nucleotides: TGTGCCAGCAGCCCGTCGCGTGGCTACACCTTC. Translation: CASSPSRGYTF. The chain combines TRBV28 with TRBJ1-2; D unclear. Germline lookup yields CDR1 MDHEN and CDR2 SYDVKM. V was trimmed by 6 bases and J by 7 bases, leaving 9 bases between them. This CDR3 contains 11 residues.

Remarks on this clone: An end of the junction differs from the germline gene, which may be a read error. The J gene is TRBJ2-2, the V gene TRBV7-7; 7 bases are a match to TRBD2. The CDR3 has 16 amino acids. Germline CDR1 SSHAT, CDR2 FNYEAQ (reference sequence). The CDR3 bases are TGTGCTAGCAGCCGAAGGGGAGGGGCCAGTGCGGGGGAGCTGTTTTTT. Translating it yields CASSRRGGASAGELFF. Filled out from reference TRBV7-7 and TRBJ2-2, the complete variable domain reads GAGVSQSPRYKVTKRGQDVTLRCDPISSHATLYWYQQALGQGPEFLTYFNYEAQPDKSGLPSDRFSAERPEGSISTLTIQRTEQRDSAMYRCASSRRGGASAGELFFGEGSRLTVL.

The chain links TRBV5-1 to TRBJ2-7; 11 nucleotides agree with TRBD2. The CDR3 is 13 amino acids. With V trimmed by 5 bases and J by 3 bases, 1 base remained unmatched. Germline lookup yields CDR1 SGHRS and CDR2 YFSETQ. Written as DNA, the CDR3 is TGCGCCAGCAGAACTAGCGGGAGCTACGAGCAGTACTTC. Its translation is CASRTSGSYEQYF.

CDR3 protein: CASSTYRLGDEQYF. In nucleotides, the CDR3 is TGTGCCAGCTCTACCTACCGTTTAGGGGACGAGCAGTACTTC. V and J are TRBV18 and TRBJ2-7; D possibly corresponds to TRBD1 (5 bases). With 6 bases removed from V and 5 bases from J, the gap between germline ends came to 17 bases. In germline, CDR1 is KGHSH, CDR2 LQKENI. The CDR3 loop spans 14 amino acids.

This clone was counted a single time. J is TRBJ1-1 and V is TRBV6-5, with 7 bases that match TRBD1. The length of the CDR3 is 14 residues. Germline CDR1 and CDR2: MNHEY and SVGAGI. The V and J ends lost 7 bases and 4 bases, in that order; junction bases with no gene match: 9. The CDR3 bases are TGTGCCAGCACACCGGGACAGTTCTTCACTGAAGCTTTCTTT. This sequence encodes CASTPGQFFTEAFF.

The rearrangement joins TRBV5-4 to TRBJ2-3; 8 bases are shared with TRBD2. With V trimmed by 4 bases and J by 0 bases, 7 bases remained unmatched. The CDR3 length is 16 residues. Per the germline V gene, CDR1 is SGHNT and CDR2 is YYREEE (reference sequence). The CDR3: CASSPSGGGSTDTQYF. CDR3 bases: TGTGCCAGCAGCCCTTCGGGAGGGGGGAGCACAGATACGCAGTATTTT.

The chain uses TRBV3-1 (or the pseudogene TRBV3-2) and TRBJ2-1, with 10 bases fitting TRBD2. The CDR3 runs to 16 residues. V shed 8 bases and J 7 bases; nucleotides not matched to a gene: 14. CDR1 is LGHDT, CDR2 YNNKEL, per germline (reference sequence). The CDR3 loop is CASAARLAGVSNEQFF. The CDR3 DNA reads TGTGCCAGCGCCGCGCGCCTAGCGGGAGTTTCGAATGAGCAGTTCTTC.

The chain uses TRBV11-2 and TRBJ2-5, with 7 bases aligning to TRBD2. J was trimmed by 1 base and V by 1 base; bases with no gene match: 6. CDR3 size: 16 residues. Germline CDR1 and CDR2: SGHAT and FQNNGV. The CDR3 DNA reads TGTGCCAGCAGCTTAGGGCGGGGGATCCTCCAAGAGACCCAGTACTTC. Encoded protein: CASSLGRGILQETQYF.

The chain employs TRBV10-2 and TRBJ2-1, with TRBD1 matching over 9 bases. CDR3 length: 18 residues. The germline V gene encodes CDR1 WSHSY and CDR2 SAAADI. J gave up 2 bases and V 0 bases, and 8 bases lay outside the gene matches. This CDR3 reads CASSESPTGGTAYNEQFF. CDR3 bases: TGCGCCAGCAGTGAGTCGCCGACAGGGGGAACCGCCTACAATGAGCAGTTCTTC.

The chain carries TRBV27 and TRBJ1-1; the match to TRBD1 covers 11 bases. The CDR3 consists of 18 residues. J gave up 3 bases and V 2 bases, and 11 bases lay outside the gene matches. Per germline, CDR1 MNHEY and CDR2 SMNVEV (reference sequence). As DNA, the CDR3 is TGTGCCAGCAGTTTAGGCTATTGGACAGGGGGCGCAGACACTGAAGCTTTCTTT. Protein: CASSLGYWTGGADTEAFF.